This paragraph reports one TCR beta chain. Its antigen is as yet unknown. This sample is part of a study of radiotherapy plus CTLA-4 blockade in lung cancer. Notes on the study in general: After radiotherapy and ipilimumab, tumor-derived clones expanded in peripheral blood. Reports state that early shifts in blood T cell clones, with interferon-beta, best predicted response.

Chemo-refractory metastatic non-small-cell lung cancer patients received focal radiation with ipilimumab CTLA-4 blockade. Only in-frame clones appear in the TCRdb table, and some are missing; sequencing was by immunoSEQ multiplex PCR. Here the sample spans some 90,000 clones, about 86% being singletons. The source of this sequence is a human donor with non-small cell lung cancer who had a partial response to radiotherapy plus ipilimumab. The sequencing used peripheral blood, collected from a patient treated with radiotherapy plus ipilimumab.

CDR3 in DNA: TGTGCCAGCTCACCAGCGGGAGTGAGCAGCGATGAGCAGTTCTTC. Amino acids: CASSPAGVSSDEQFF. The chain links TRBV18 to TRBJ2-1; 7 bases map to TRBD2. Trimming removed 2 bases from V and 8 bases from J; junction bases left unmatched: 9. Germline V gene lookup returns CDR1 KGHSH and CDR2 LQKENI. The CDR3 sequence is 15 residues long.